The 29 T cell receptor beta chains below come from one sample, sequenced in a study of T-cell memory formation after mild COVID-19. TCRdb reanalysed the 5' RACE reads using MiXCR and keeps one entry per CDR3 protein. In the table there are about 430,000 distinct CDR3 sequences, 20% to 25% of which are singletons. Sequenced input: PBMCs or a T cell subset sorted from them (not recorded which). All receptors come from an adult woman who had mild COVID-19 (a few samples of this study predate the infection). Cell type and time point are not known.

The rearrangement uses TRBV7-2 and TRBJ2-7; TRBD2 is a possible D gene (6 bases). Trimming left V 2 bases short and J 2 bases short, with 19 bases between. This CDR3 comprises 17 residues. CDR1 SGHTA and CDR2 FQGNSA come from the germline V gene. The CDR3: CASSLMIAGFSAYEQYF. For the CDR3, the DNA is TGTGCCAGCAGCTTAATGATTGCGGGGTTTAGTGCCTACGAGCAGTACTTC.

This rearrangement joins TRBV7-2 to TRBJ1-3; D not resolved. Trimming took 1 base from V and 0 from J, leaving 13 bases between them. There are 17 residues in the CDR3. Per germline, CDR1 SGHTA and CDR2 FQGNSA. As DNA, the CDR3 is TGTGCCAGCAGCTTAGTCCCCCCGGACCTCTCTGGAAACACCATATATTTT. Amino acids: CASSLVPPDLSGNTIYF.

This clonotype was seen a handful of times. The chain carries TRBV24-1 and TRBJ1-1; perhaps TRBD1 as D (5 bases). This CDR3 has 13 amino acids. The V end was cut by 10 bases, the J end by 1 base, with 12 bases between. Germline V gene sequence: CDR1 KGHDR, CDR2 SFDVKD. The CDR3 sequence: CATRWDGNTEAFF. As DNA, the CDR3 is TGTGCCACACGTTGGGACGGGAACACTGAAGCTTTCTTT.

This chain links TRBV12-3 or TRBV12-4 with TRBJ2-2; D is unresolved. The CDR3 has 13 amino acids. Trimming left V 6 bases short and J 4 bases short, with 9 bases between. The CDR3 bases are TGTGCCAGCAGAAGTAGTCGCACCGGGGAGCTGTTTTTT. This sequence encodes CASRSSRTGELFF.

V usage is TRBV20-1 and J usage is TRBJ2-3, with 11 bases identical to TRBD2. The CDR3 is 19 amino acids. J gave up 1 base and V 1 base, and 13 bases lay outside the gene matches. The V gene's germline CDR1 is DFQATT and CDR2 SNEGSKA (reference sequence). The CDR3 sequence is CSARAYSLAGGKGTDTQYF. CDR3 sequence (DNA): TGCAGTGCTAGAGCCTACTCGCTAGCGGGGGGTAAGGGCACAGATACGCAGTATTTT.

V gene TRBV11-3 combines with J gene TRBJ2-7; a possible D gene is TRBD1 (5 bases). Germline assignment: CDR1 SGHNT and CDR2 YENEEA. V lost 3 bases, J lost 3 bases, and 18 bases lay in between. The CDR3 runs 16 residues. The CDR3 spells CASSFPYGAGDYEQYF. In nucleotides, the CDR3 is TGTGCCAGCAGCTTTCCCTATGGGGCAGGAGACTACGAGCAGTACTTC.

This clonotype was observed once. Being one base from a much bigger clone, this may be a read error. The gene calls are TRBV13 and TRBJ1-1; D is uncertain. CDR1 is PRHDT, CDR2 FYEKMQ, per germline (reference sequence). V was clipped by 5 bases and J by 0 bases, with 4 bases between them. The CDR3 sequence is 12 residues long. As DNA, the CDR3 is TGTGCCAGCAGCATAGTGAACACTGAAGCTTTCTTT. This gives the protein CASSIVNTEAFF.

The J gene is TRBJ2-1, the V gene TRBV9; D is possibly TRBD2 (5 bases). Germline V gives CDR1 SGDLS, CDR2 YYNGEE. The CDR3 runs 15 residues. The germline V and J ends were trimmed by 0 bases and 1 base, with 8 bases remaining between them. The DNA of the CDR3 is TGTGCCAGCAGCGTAGACGGGATGTCCTACAATGAGCAGTTCTTC. Encoded protein: CASSVDGMSYNEQFF.

The V and J genes are TRBV12-3 or TRBV12-4 and TRBJ1-5; D remains ambiguous. Deletions cut 1 base from V and 7 bases from J, with 11 bases between. The CDR3 runs to 14 residues. CDR3 sequence: CASSLGTVSQPQHF. DNA for the CDR3: TGTGCCAGCAGTTTAGGGACCGTCTCCCAGCCCCAGCATTTT.

In its sample, this clonotype was seen a few times. J is TRBJ1-2 and V is TRBV7-2; 7 bases agree with TRBD1. CDR3 length equals 15 residues. J gave up 7 bases and V 1 base, and 9 bases lay outside the gene matches. Germline-derived CDR1 and CDR2 are SGHTA and FQGNSA. The CDR3 DNA sequence: TGTGCCAGCAGCTTAGGCGTGACAGGGTATGGTGGCTACACCTTC. It encodes CASSLGVTGYGGYTF.

The chain employs TRBV11-2 and TRBJ1-1, with D maybe TRBD1 (6 bases). Trimming removed 8 bases at V and 1 base at J, with 14 bases between. This CDR3 is built from 14 residues. Germline CDR1 SGHAT, CDR2 FQNNGV. The CDR3 nucleotides read TGTGCCAGCCATTATGTACAGGGGAACACTGAAGCTTTCTTT. Its translation is CASHYVQGNTEAFF.

The V and J genes are TRBV7-9 and TRBJ1-5, with D possibly being TRBD1 (5 bases). The germline V gene encodes CDR1 SEHNR and CDR2 FQNEAQ (reference sequence). The CDR3 covers 14 residues. The ends were cut back, 3 bases at V and 9 bases at J, with 15 bases in the middle. As DNA, the CDR3 is TGTGCCAGCAGCTTGGCAGGAGGGGCAGGGCCCCAGCATTTT. This codes for CASSLAGGAGPQHF.

This clonotype was counted only a few times. The V and J genes are TRBV24-1 and TRBJ2-2; perhaps TRBD2 as D (5 bases). Deletions cut 5 bases from V and 6 bases from J, with 21 bases between. CDR1 is KGHDR and CDR2 is SFDVKD in the germline V gene. This CDR3 is 17 amino acids long. The CDR3 bases are TGTGCCACCAGTGGAAGGAAGGGCTCTAGCTTCGCCGGGGAGCTGTTTTTT. It translates to CATSGRKGSSFAGELFF.

This chain uses TRBV11-3 with TRBJ2-1; tentatively, D is TRBD2 (6 bases). The V gene lost 1 base and the J gene lost 1 base, with 11 bases spanning the gap. The CDR3 has 16 amino acids. Germline V gene data show CDR1 as SGHNT and CDR2 as YENEEA. Here the CDR3 DNA reads TGTGCCAGCAGCTTAGGGGGGACTCGATCCTACAATGAGCAGTTCTTC. Translated: CASSLGGTRSYNEQFF.

This clonotype was counted only a few times. The rearrangement joins TRBV12-3 or TRBV12-4 to TRBJ2-7; a weak D match, TRBD2 (6 bases). This CDR3 region has 13 residues. With 8 bases removed from V and 3 bases from J, the gap between germline ends came to 14 bases. The CDR3 DNA sequence: TGTGCCAGCTTACAAATGGGGGGCTACGAGCAGTACTTC. Its translation is CASLQMGGYEQYF.

This clonotype has more than one count but fewer than ten. The chain carries TRBV7-8 and TRBJ2-3, with D perhaps TRBD1 (5 bases). Germline values: CDR1 SGHVS, CDR2 FQNEAQ. V was pared by 7 bases and J by 4 bases, with 18 bases between. The length of the CDR3 is 15 residues. In nucleotides, the CDR3 is TGTGCCAGCAACCCTACCCGGACAAAGGCAGATACGCAGTATTTT. As protein: CASNPTRTKADTQYF.

This clonotype occurred a few times. This rearrangement joins TRBV7-2 to TRBJ2-3; no clear D gene. The V end lost 1 base, the J end lost 0 bases, and 14 bases lay between the germline ends. Germline CDR1 is SGHTA and CDR2 is FQGNSA. The CDR3 loop spans 17 amino acids. Here the CDR3 reads CASSLDLDLTSTDTQYF. CDR3 DNA sequence: TGTGCCAGCAGCTTAGATCTCGACCTTACTAGCACAGATACGCAGTATTTT.

V usage is TRBV5-1 and J usage is TRBJ2-5; 9 nucleotides align to TRBD2. The CDR3 length is 14 residues. After removal of 2 bases from V and 3 bases from J, the junction contained 2 bases not matched to a gene. Germline loops: CDR1 SGHRS, CDR2 YFSETQ. The CDR3 region has the DNA TGCGCCAGCAGCTTTGTAGCGGGAGAAGAGACCCAGTACTTC. This codes for CASSFVAGEETQYF.

CDR3 nucleotide sequence: TGTGCCAGCAAAGTTAGCGGGGACACAGATACGCAGTATTTT. Translation gives CASKVSGDTDTQYF. J is TRBJ2-3 and V is TRBV6-5; 8 bases line up with TRBD2. Per germline, CDR1 MNHEY and CDR2 SVGAGI. V trimming: 7 bases; J trimming: 2 bases; junction bases outside the gene matches: 5. The CDR3 length is 14 residues.

This clonotype was counted between two and nine times. The chain has TRBV20-1 and TRBJ2-1; 7 nucleotides match TRBD2. V shed 4 bases, J shed 16 bases, and the junction held 13 bases outside the gene matches. Germline CDR1 DFQATT, CDR2 SNEGSKA (reference sequence). This CDR3 contains 12 residues. Written as DNA, the CDR3 is TGCAGTGCTACTAACGAGCGGGACGACATCTTCTTC. Its protein product is CSATNERDDIFF.

The rearrangement uses TRBV2 and TRBJ2-3, with a possible D match to TRBD2 (6 bases). The CDR3 contains 15 residues. Between the trimmed V and J ends, which lost 8 bases and 4 bases, there was a span of 19 bases. Germline loops: CDR1 SNHLY, CDR2 FYNNEI. CDR3 sequence (DNA): TGTGCCAGCTCCAACCGGGGAGGAGGACCAGATACGCAGTATTTT. This translates into CASSNRGGGPDTQYF.

Of note for this clonotype: This could be a read error, since a much larger clone is one nucleotide away. V and J are TRBV11-2 and TRBJ2-3; D remains ambiguous. The CDR3 covers 15 residues. Trimming took 1 base from V and 4 from J, leaving 12 bases between them. The germline CDR1 and CDR2 sequences are SGHAT and FQNNGV. CDR3 DNA sequence: TGTGCCAGCAGCTTAGCGCCCGACTGGTCAGATACGCAGTATTTT. Protein: CASSLAPDWSDTQYF.

The sample holds a few counts of this clonotype. The J gene is TRBJ1-1, the V gene TRBV18; weak D call: TRBD1 (5 bases). The CDR3 covers 15 residues. V lost 2 bases and J lost 0, with 10 bases in between. CDR1 and CDR2 from the germline V gene are KGHSH and LQKENI. Written as DNA, the CDR3 is TGTGCCAGCTCACCAGACAGCCGACTGAACACTGAAGCTTTCTTT. As protein: CASSPDSRLNTEAFF.

This clonotype was detected only a few times. J is TRBJ2-3 and V is TRBV7-9; a weak D match, TRBD1 (6 bases). Deletions cut 6 bases from V and 0 bases from J, with 16 bases between. Germline V CDR1 and CDR2: SEHNR, FQNEAQ (reference sequence). The CDR3 has 16 amino acids. The CDR3 sequence: CASSRNDRTSTDTQYF. In DNA form, the CDR3 reads TGTGCCAGCAGTCGTAACGACAGGACTAGCACAGATACGCAGTATTTT.

This clonotype was recorded a few times. This chain uses TRBV15 with TRBJ2-1, with 7 bases that match TRBD1. The V gene's germline CDR1 is LNHNV and CDR2 YYDKDF (reference sequence). The J segment lost 2 bases and the V segment lost 1 base, leaving 5 bases of the junction unmatched. This CDR3 spans 16 amino acids. The CDR3 DNA is TGTGCCACCAGCAGAGGGAGAACAGGGGCCTACAATGAGCAGTTCTTC. This encodes CATSRGRTGAYNEQFF.

This clonotype was recorded many times. The V gene is TRBV7-3, the J gene TRBJ1-1; 7 positions match TRBD1. This CDR3 is 16 amino acids long. In germline, CDR1 is SGHTA, CDR2 FQGTGA. J was trimmed by 1 base and V by 3 bases; bases with no gene match: 8. DNA for the CDR3: TGTGCCAGCAGCTTCCACCTTGGACAGGCGAACACTGAAGCTTTCTTT. This translates into CASSFHLGQANTEAFF.

This clonotype has only a few counts. The chain combines TRBV5-1 with TRBJ2-7, with TRBD1 as a possible D gene (7 bases). The ends were cut back, 0 bases at V and 5 bases at J, with 12 bases in the middle. Germline V CDR1 and CDR2: SGHRS, YFSETQ. This CDR3 region has 14 residues. CDR3 DNA: TGCGCCAGCAGCTTGGGACAGGGAGGCCACGAGCAGTACTTC. Translating gives CASSLGQGGHEQYF.

The table lists this clonotype with a few counts. The chain combines TRBV6-2 or TRBV6-3 with TRBJ1-2; no clear D gene. The germline gives CDR1 MNHEY, CDR2 SVGEGT. V was clipped by 8 bases and J by 4 bases, with 11 bases between them. The CDR3 loop spans 12 amino acids. The CDR3 DNA reads as TGTGCCAGCTCCCAGGCGGTCTATGGCTACACCTTC. Translated, it gives CASSQAVYGYTF.

This clonotype was recorded many times. The chain carries TRBV2 and TRBJ2-1; D call uncertain. The CDR3 length is 14 residues. Deletions cut 3 bases from V and 0 bases from J, with 6 bases between. Germline assignment: CDR1 SNHLY and CDR2 FYNNEI. The CDR3: CASSDRSSYNEQFF. DNA of the CDR3: TGTGCCAGCAGTGACAGGAGCTCCTACAATGAGCAGTTCTTC.